The present entry profiles one T cell receptor beta chain with its context. This specimen belongs to a study of yellow fever vaccine responses in identical twins. TCRdb recomputed calls from the RT-PCR reads with MiXCR, one row per CDR3 protein. The profile shows 800 to 950 distinct CDR3 sequences, 84% of them singletons. Germline V gives CDR1 LGHNA, CDR2 YNFKEQ. CDR3 length: 14 residues. The ends were cut back, 0 bases at V and 5 bases at J, with 8 bases in the middle. Sequences were derived from T cells from blood (PBMCs), unsorted or a sorted subset (not recorded which), sampled before or after yellow fever vaccination (not recorded which). The receptor was derived from a woman aged 18 to 35 who received the yellow fever vaccine. The V gene is TRBV4-2, the J gene TRBJ1-5; D unresolved. CDR3 region: CASSQDPEDQPQHF. As DNA, the CDR3 is TGTGCCAGCAGCCAAGATCCCGAGGATCAGCCCCAGCATTTT.